This TCR beta chain derives from a study of blood T cell repertoires in COVID-19. Study as a whole: Acute and convalescent COVID-19 specimens originated in the United States, Italy and Spain.

In the original processing: Estimation of nucleated cell counts relied on the amplification of reference gene primers. The table came from immunoSEQ multiplex PCR; TCRdb's copy has only in-frame clones and leaves some out. For V, J and clone size, that table is used; D and trimming come from the DNA. Among more than 200,000 clones listed, approximately 80% were seen once. The length of the CDR3 is 16 residues. The V and J ends lost 1 base and 1 base, in that order; junction bases with no gene match: 3. Germline V CDR1 and CDR2: SGHDN, FVKESK. Material: peripheral blood. This chain joins TRBV14 and TRBJ2-2; the match to TRBD2 covers 7 bases. This TCR was recovered from a woman older than 75 with acute or convalescent COVID-19. CDR3: CASSQALAVNTGELFF. The DNA of the CDR3 is TGTGCCAGCAGCCAAGCGCTAGCGGTGAACACCGGGGAGCTGTTTTTT.